Described below is a single TCR beta chain sequence and its context. Libraries were prepared by immunoSEQ multiplex PCR; TCRdb keeps only in-frame clonotypes and omits some of them. Here the sample spans 20,000 or so clones, 90% being singletons. This sample is drawn from a study of T cell changes during pregnancy in multiple sclerosis. The V segment lost 3 bases and the J segment 7 bases; nucleotides outside the gene matches: 10. Germline V gene lookup returns CDR1 MNHEY and CDR2 SMNVEV (reference sequence). The CDR3 length is 15 residues. The receptor was isolated from a female donor in good health, enrolled as a control in a pregnancy study. The gene calls are TRBV27 and TRBJ2-5, with 8 nucleotides matching TRBD2. The material sequenced was CD8+ T cells from peripheral blood mononuclear cells, taken in the third trimester of pregnancy. The CDR3 sequence is CASSFAGGRIATQYF. The CDR3 DNA follows: TGTGCCAGCAGTTTCGCGGGGGGCAGGATTGCGACCCAGTACTTC.